This note documents a single TCR beta chain sequence. The antigen is unknown. The data derive from a study of T cells in narcolepsy. The repertoire was sequenced with immunoSEQ multiplex PCR; TCRdb's copy has only in-frame clones and lacks some. The sample has fewer than 35,000 clones; around 83% are singletons. Findings and caveats of the study: Autoreactive clone sequences were missing from some blood memory CD4+ repertoires. Comparing one patient's CSF and blood CD4+ clonotypes highlighted HCRT- and TRIB2-specific autoreactive clonotypes. Blood of same and different patients, but not healthy controls, reportedly held recurring autoreactive clonotypes.

Germline V gene sequence: CDR1 MNHNY, CDR2 SVGAGI (reference sequence). The CDR3 is 15 amino acids. V was trimmed by 6 bases and J by 5 bases, leaving 20 bases between them. The origin of this receptor is a human donor with narcolepsy. The chain combines TRBV6-6 with TRBJ2-7; the D call may be TRBD1 or TRBD2 (7 bases each). The specimen was CD45RA- memory CD4+ T cells from PBMCs. This CDR3 reads CASRSSYQGGHEQYF. The CDR3 DNA reads TGTGCCAGCAGGTCGTCCTACCAGGGGGGGCACGAGCAGTACTTC.